The 17 T cell receptor beta chains in this list originate from one sample, sequenced in a study of cytomegalovirus exposure and HLA in healthy donors. Both 60 Vbeta primers and 13 Jbeta primers went into the PCR. Produced via immunoSEQ multiplex PCR; TCRdb's table is partial and in-frame only. The table has roughly 100,000 clones, roughly 12% seen once. The sequenced sample was PBMCs. The source is a man aged 40-49 years in good health and CMV-seropositive.

The rearrangement uses TRBV5-4 and TRBJ2-2, with D perhaps matching TRBD2 (6 bases). The CDR3 totals 18 residues. V lost 4 bases and J lost 0, with 19 bases in between. Germline lookup yields CDR1 SGHNT and CDR2 YYREEE (reference sequence). CDR3 amino acids: CASSEGLHQNSNTGELFF. The CDR3 DNA reads TGTGCCAGCAGCGAGGGACTCCACCAGAACTCGAACACCGGGGAGCTGTTTTTT.

The V and J genes are TRBV5-4 and TRBJ2-3; D possibly corresponds to TRBD1 (7 bases). The germline V gene has CDR1 SGHNT and CDR2 YYREEE (reference sequence). The V end was cut by 1 base, the J end by 0 bases, with 15 bases between. This CDR3 contains 17 residues. CDR3 sequence: CASSLNRGGGSTDTQYF. The CDR3, as DNA: TGTGCCAGCAGCTTGAACAGGGGCGGAGGGAGCACAGATACGCAGTATTTT.

This clone was counted only a few times. This rearrangement joins TRBV4-1 to TRBJ2-7; TRBD1 matches at 10 bases. V trimming: 2 bases; J trimming: 2 bases; junction bases outside the gene matches: 6. The CDR3 has 16 amino acids. Germline values: CDR1 MGHRA, CDR2 YSYEKL. CDR3 coding DNA: TGCGCCAGCAGCCAAATATCAGGGACAGGGGCCTACGAGCAGTACTTC. It specifies CASSQISGTGAYEQYF.

This clone occurred once. The gene calls are TRBV11-2 and TRBJ2-5, with D perhaps TRBD1 (6 bases). Near its end, the DNA agrees better with TRBJ2-7, so the J call may be wrong. This CDR3 has 13 amino acids. Germline CDR1 is SGHAT and CDR2 is FQNNGV. The DNA of the CDR3 is TGTGCCAGCAGCTTAGCCGCGGACAGCGAGCAGTACTTC. Its translation is CASSLAADSEQYF.

The chain combines TRBV19 with TRBJ1-2; D is ambiguous. With 3 bases removed from V and 8 bases from J, the gap between germline ends came to 16 bases. The CDR3 covers 14 residues. Germline V gene sequence: CDR1 LNHDA, CDR2 SQIVND (reference sequence). The CDR3 DNA reads TGTGCCAGTAGTATCTCTCCGGCGGCCCTAGGCTACACCTTC. Its protein is CASSISPAALGYTF.

The rearrangement uses TRBV28 and TRBJ2-5, with 7 bases lining up with TRBD2. V was clipped by 4 bases and J by 3 bases; unmatched bases: 8. Germline CDR1 MDHEN, CDR2 SYDVKM. This CDR3 has 15 residues. The chain's CDR3 is CASSSRDYPKETQYF. The CDR3 region has the DNA TGTGCCAGCAGTTCCCGGGACTACCCGAAAGAGACCCAGTACTTC.

This clone was recorded a few times. The chain uses TRBV19 and TRBJ2-3; D perhaps matches TRBD2 (6 bases). V lost 1 base, J lost 0 bases, and 11 bases lay in between. The length of the CDR3 is 16 residues. Germline CDR1 reads LNHDA; CDR2 reads SQIVND (reference sequence). This CDR3 reads CASSIVADSSTDTQYF. Written as DNA, the CDR3 is TGTGCCAGTAGTATAGTAGCGGACTCTAGCACAGATACGCAGTATTTT.

In this sample, this clone turned up a few times. The identical CDR3 is also encoded by other nucleotide sequences in the sample. The chain carries TRBV28 and TRBJ1-1; D not resolved. This CDR3 contains 12 residues. Trimming pared 2 bases from V and 3 bases from J, leaving 4 bases between. Germline CDR1 and CDR2: MDHEN and SYDVKM. The CDR3 sequence: CASSLRDTEAFF. CDR3 nucleotide sequence: TGTGCCAGCAGTTTACGAGACACTGAAGCTTTCTTT.

The V call is TRBV28, the J call TRBJ1-3, with TRBD1 matching over 10 bases. Germline V CDR1 and CDR2: MDHEN, SYDVKM. Trimming at V came to 2 bases and at J to 2 bases, leaving 0 bases not matched to a gene. The CDR3 is made up of 15 amino acids. CDR3 protein: CASSLGQGAGNTIYF. CDR3 sequence (DNA): TGTGCCAGCAGTTTAGGACAGGGGGCTGGAAACACCATATATTTT.

The chain combines TRBV6-6 with TRBJ2-5; 11 bases line up with TRBD2. J lost 1 base, V lost 9 bases, and 1 base had no gene match. CDR1 is MNHNY and CDR2 is SVGAGI in the germline V gene (reference sequence). The CDR3 runs 13 residues. The DNA for the CDR3 is TGTGCCAGTGGGACTAGCGGCCAAGAGACCCAGTACTTC. It translates to CASGTSGQETQYF.

This chain uses TRBV9 with TRBJ2-2; 11 positions agree with TRBD2. This CDR3 region has 20 residues. Germline V gives CDR1 SGDLS, CDR2 YYNGEE. V trimming: 0 bases; J trimming: 7 bases; junction bases outside the gene matches: 17. CDR3 sequence reads: CASSVGGTRASGRWNGELFF. In nucleotides, the CDR3 is TGTGCCAGCAGCGTAGGAGGGACAAGGGCTAGCGGGAGGTGGAACGGGGAGCTGTTTTTT.

This rearrangement joins TRBV7-9 to TRBJ2-6; perhaps TRBD1 as D (5 bases). Germline CDR1 is SEHNR and CDR2 is FQNEAQ (reference sequence). The CDR3 extends over 15 amino acids. Trimming stripped 5 bases from V and 1 base from J, with 9 bases between. The CDR3 spells CASSPQGSGANVLTF. CDR3 sequence (DNA): TGTGCCAGCAGCCCGCAGGGATCTGGGGCCAACGTCCTGACTTTC.

This clone was seen a handful of times. This chain connects TRBV11-2 to TRBJ2-1, with TRBD1 matching over 9 bases. The CDR3 sequence is 16 residues long. The V segment lost 6 bases and the J segment 0 bases; nucleotides outside the gene matches: 6. Germline V gene sequence: CDR1 SGHAT, CDR2 FQNNGV. CDR3 sequence (DNA): TGTGCCAGCAGGGCGCGGGACAGGGTCTCCTACAATGAGCAGTTCTTC. This sequence encodes CASRARDRVSYNEQFF.

The chain combines TRBV5-4 with TRBJ1-5; TRBD1 aligns across 7 bases. With 3 bases clipped from V and 0 bases from J, the junction kept 9 bases outside the gene matches. The CDR3 is 17 amino acids. Germline-derived CDR1 and CDR2 are SGHNT and YYREEE (reference sequence). CDR3 sequence reads: CASSSGGGWDSNQPQHF. The CDR3 coding sequence is TGTGCCAGCAGCTCAGGGGGAGGCTGGGATAGCAATCAGCCCCAGCATTTT.

This clone has a handful of counts. The chain recombines TRBV7-6 with TRBJ2-1, with 8 bases fitting TRBD2. V was pared by 5 bases and J by 10 bases, with 19 bases of the junction left unmatched. Germline V gene sequence: CDR1 SGHVS, CDR2 FNYEAQ. The CDR3 has 17 residues. Here the CDR3 reads CASSPAGTGGPTREQFF. CDR3 nucleotides: TGTGCCAGCAGCCCGGCGGGTACGGGAGGGCCCACCCGCGAGCAGTTCTTC.

J is TRBJ2-1 and V is TRBV27, with 9 bases aligning to TRBD2. V shed 8 bases and J 1 base; nucleotides not matched to a gene: 6. This CDR3 spans 15 amino acids. Germline assignment: CDR1 MNHEY and CDR2 SMNVEV (reference sequence). This chain's CDR3 is CASGFSGSSYNEQFF. The CDR3 bases are TGTGCCAGCGGCTTTAGCGGGAGTTCCTACAATGAGCAGTTCTTC.

The rearrangement joins TRBV7-6 to TRBJ2-7; D perhaps matches TRBD2 (6 bases). Germline V gene data show CDR1 as SGHVS and CDR2 as FNYEAQ. V dropped 5 bases and J dropped 3 bases, with 14 bases sitting between them. The CDR3 is 14 residues long. The chain's CDR3 is CASSPRGSGYEQYF. The CDR3 nucleotides read TGTGCCAGCAGCCCCCGGGGTAGCGGCTACGAGCAGTACTTC.